Below, 20 T cell receptor beta chains from the same sample are listed, as sequenced in a study of OX40 agonist ivuxolimab in advanced cancers. Data came from immunoSEQ multiplex PCR; TCRdb stores just in-frame clones and leaves some out. The repertoire holds 80,000 to 100,000 clones, 90% to 95% seen once, with about 2.6% in the top ten. The source material was CD4+ or CD8+ T cells sorted from blood, sampled in a trial of the OX40 agonist ivuxolimab. The receptors originated from an adult with an advanced solid tumor such as melanoma, head and neck, liver or kidney cancer.

A word on this clone: Other DNA sequences in the sample encode the same CDR3. The rearrangement joins TRBV7-2 to TRBJ2-1; either TRBD1 or TRBD2 may supply D (5 bases each). The CDR3 extends over 12 amino acids. Germline loops: CDR1 SGHTA, CDR2 FQGNSA. Trimming took off 3 bases at V and 7 bases at J, with 7 bases between the two ends. CDR3 bases: TGTGCCAGCAGCTTGGGACGGAATGAGCAGTTCTTC. Translating it yields CASSLGRNEQFF.

The gene calls are TRBV10-1 and TRBJ2-2; 9 bases agree with TRBD2. Germline V lookup: CDR1 WNHNN, CDR2 SYGVQD (reference sequence). Trimming cost V 0 bases and J 7 bases; bases outside gene matches: 9. CDR3 size: 17 residues. CDR3 coding DNA: TGCGCCAGCAGTGAGTCGTCTAGCGGGACGAGGGACGGGGAGCTGTTTTTT. Translation gives CASSESSSGTRDGELFF.

J is TRBJ1-1 and V is TRBV7-6; TRBD1 agrees at 9 bases. Germline loops: CDR1 SGHVS, CDR2 FNYEAQ. The CDR3 is 12 residues long. V dropped 5 bases and J dropped 8; count of bases not matched to a gene: 3. Here the CDR3 reads CASSIGQGEAFF. The CDR3 DNA sequence: TGTGCCAGCAGCATCGGACAGGGGGAAGCTTTCTTT.

The chain carries TRBV19 and TRBJ2-1; unclear D gene. Deletions cut 0 bases from V and 2 bases from J, with 8 bases between. CDR3 length: 15 residues. Germline CDR1 and CDR2: LNHDA and SQIVND (reference sequence). CDR3: CASSIERSPYNEQFF. CDR3 sequence (DNA): TGTGCCAGTAGTATAGAGAGGTCCCCCTACAATGAGCAGTTCTTC.

The CDR3 sequence: CASSERGHNEQFF. CDR3 in DNA: TGTGCCAGCAGTGAACGGGGCCACAATGAGCAGTTCTTC. The chain combines TRBV6-1 with TRBJ2-1; possibly TRBD1 or TRBD2 for D (5 bases each). Germline V gene lookup returns CDR1 MNHNS and CDR2 SASEGT. This CDR3 is 13 amino acids long. Trimming left V 2 bases short and J 5 bases short, with 7 bases between.

J is TRBJ1-5 and V is TRBV9; D is uncertain. The CDR3 consists of 16 residues. Germline V gene sequence: CDR1 SGDLS, CDR2 YYNGEE. Trimming left V 1 base short and J 0 bases short, with 11 bases between. CDR3 amino acids: CASSVSDGVSNQPQHF. The CDR3 region has the DNA TGTGCCAGCAGCGTATCGGACGGCGTTAGCAATCAGCCCCAGCATTTT.

The chain has TRBV27 and TRBJ2-7, with unresolved D. CDR1 and CDR2 from the germline V gene are MNHEY and SMNVEV (reference sequence). Trimming cost V 4 bases and J 3 bases, with 22 bases left between them. The CDR3 extends over 17 amino acids. For the CDR3, the DNA is TGTGCCAGCAGTTCCCCGAAGGACGGTTCCAAAGGCTACGAGCAGTACTTC. As protein: CASSSPKDGSKGYEQYF.

This rearrangement joins TRBV25-1 to TRBJ2-5, with no clear D. This CDR3 is built from 12 residues. The germline gives CDR1 MGHDK, CDR2 SYGVNS. The germline V and J ends were trimmed by 1 base and 4 bases, with 4 bases remaining between them. CDR3 loop: CASSEFGETQYF. The CDR3 nucleotides are TGTGCCAGCAGTGAATTCGGAGAGACCCAGTACTTC.

The chain combines TRBV11-3 with TRBJ1-1, with D uncertain. The CDR3 has 13 residues. With 3 bases removed from V and 0 bases from J, the gap between germline ends came to 5 bases. Germline lookup yields CDR1 SGHNT and CDR2 YENEEA. CDR3 amino acids: CASSLGLNTEAFF. CDR3 DNA sequence: TGTGCCAGCAGCTTGGGGTTGAACACTGAAGCTTTCTTT.

The CDR3 here is CASAPGHSYEQYF. CDR3 bases: TGTGCCAGCGCGCCAGGGCACTCCTACGAGCAGTACTTC. The chain has TRBV19 and TRBJ2-7; TRBD1 might be the D (5 bases). CDR1 and CDR2 (germline): LNHDA, SQIVND (reference sequence). The CDR3 is 13 residues long. The germline V and J ends were trimmed by 9 bases and 0 bases, with 12 bases remaining between them.

V usage is TRBV9 and J usage is TRBJ2-3; 11 bases line up with TRBD2. V shed 0 bases, J shed 2 bases, and the junction held 2 bases outside the gene matches. This CDR3 has 16 residues. Per germline, CDR1 SGDLS and CDR2 YYNGEE. The CDR3 DNA is TGTGCCAGCAGCGTAGATAGCGGGGGGGACACAGATACGCAGTATTTT. It translates to CASSVDSGGDTDTQYF.

This rearrangement joins TRBV7-9 to TRBJ1-5; D not resolved. The germline gives CDR1 SEHNR, CDR2 FQNEAQ (reference sequence). This CDR3 contains 12 residues. Trimming cost V 8 bases and J 2 bases, with 7 bases left between them. CDR3 sequence: CASGLGNQPQHF. CDR3 in DNA: TGTGCCAGCGGTTTAGGCAATCAGCCCCAGCATTTT. The whole variable domain, remainder taken from reference TRBV7-9 and TRBJ1-5, is DTGVSQNPRHKITKRGQNVTFRCDPISEHNRLYWYRQTLGQGPEFLTYFQNEAQLEKSRLLSDRFSAERPKGSFSTLEIQRTEQGDSAMYLCASGLGNQPQHFGDGTRLSIL.

This sequence joins TRBV2 and TRBJ2-1; 7 bases line up with TRBD1. Germline-derived CDR1 and CDR2 are SNHLY and FYNNEI. Unmatched junction bases numbered 5, after V lost 9 bases and J lost 0 bases. This CDR3 spans 14 amino acids. The CDR3 sequence is CASGQVSSYNEQFF. The CDR3, as DNA: TGTGCCAGTGGACAGGTTAGCTCCTACAATGAGCAGTTCTTC.

The J gene is TRBJ2-7, the V gene TRBV27, with D possibly matching TRBD2 (6 bases). The CDR3 loop spans 14 amino acids. The germline CDR1 and CDR2 sequences are MNHEY and SMNVEV (reference sequence). The ends were cut back, 8 bases at V and 3 bases at J, with 17 bases in the middle. As DNA, the CDR3 is TGTGCCAGCGGTCCCGGGACTGCCCTCTACGAGCAGTACTTC. Translation gives CASGPGTALYEQYF.

The chain carries TRBV12-5 and TRBJ1-1; the D is unclear. The CDR3 has 14 amino acids. CDR1 is LGHNT and CDR2 is FRNRAP in the germline V gene. Trimming shortened V by 2 bases and J by 2 bases, and 9 bases separated the two germline ends. This CDR3 reads CASGLLPLNTEAFF. Written as DNA, the CDR3 is TGTGCTAGTGGTTTGCTACCCCTCAACACTGAAGCTTTCTTT.

This clone was found a few times. The gene calls are TRBV6-5 and TRBJ2-1; 9 bases map to TRBD1. Germline CDR1 MNHEY, CDR2 SVGAGI. This CDR3 spans 15 amino acids. V shed 0 bases and J 8 bases; nucleotides not matched to a gene: 5. In DNA, the CDR3 is TGTGCCAGCAGTTACTCTGGACAGGGGCTGGATGAGCAGTTCTTC. This translates into CASSYSGQGLDEQFF.

The chain has TRBV11-3 and TRBJ2-1; D is possibly TRBD1 (5 bases). Per germline, CDR1 SGHNT and CDR2 YENEEA. Trimming removed 0 bases at V and 5 bases at J, with 8 bases between. The CDR3 has 14 residues. The CDR3 DNA sequence: TGTGCCAGCAGCTTAGAAGCAGGGAACAATGAGCAGTTCTTC. Protein sequence: CASSLEAGNNEQFF.

The genes are TRBV4-1 and TRBJ1-5; the D is unclear. Per the germline V gene, CDR1 is MGHRA and CDR2 is YSYEKL. The CDR3 runs to 14 residues. V was trimmed by 5 bases and J by 5 bases, leaving 13 bases between them. The CDR3 DNA sequence: TGCGCCAGCAGCTCCACATCGGGTTATCAGCCCCAGCATTTT. This translates into CASSSTSGYQPQHF.

DNA for the CDR3: TGCGCCAGCAGCTCTTCGGGGTCCGGGAGCTATGGCTACACCTTC. Protein: CASSSSGSGSYGYTF. The chain recombines TRBV5-1 with TRBJ1-2; D gene ambiguous. V shed 3 bases and J shed 4 bases, with 16 bases lying between them. Germline V gene lookup returns CDR1 SGHRS and CDR2 YFSETQ. This CDR3 has 15 amino acids.

For the CDR3, the DNA is TGTGCCAGTAGTATCGACCAGAATCAGCCCCAGCATTTT. Protein: CASSIDQNQPQHF. The chain links TRBV19 to TRBJ1-5; the D is unclear. V was shortened by 3 bases and J by 4 bases, with 7 bases between the two germline ends. The CDR3 totals 13 residues. Germline V gene data show CDR1 as LNHDA and CDR2 as SQIVND (reference sequence).